Described below is a single T cell receptor beta chain sequence and its context. These data belong to a study of identical twins. MiXCR was run by TCRdb on the 5' RACE reads, yielding one entry per CDR3 protein. The sample contains some 250,000 distinct CDR3 sequences, 6.5% of which appear only once. This same sample was also taken into another study, of T cells expressing NK-cell markers.

The sample comprised CD8+ T cells sorted from blood. The receptor's source is a woman younger than 30 in good health.

This CDR3 is CASSQELGLAAPTDTQYF. The CDR3 DNA sequence: TGTGCCAGCAGCCAAGAACTTGGACTAGCGGCTCCCACAGATACGCAGTATTTT. The rearrangement joins TRBV3-1 to TRBJ2-3, with 10 nucleotides matching TRBD2. Germline loops: CDR1 LGHDT, CDR2 YNNKEL (reference sequence). V lost 0 bases, J lost 2 bases, and 8 bases stayed unmatched. The CDR3 has 18 amino acids.